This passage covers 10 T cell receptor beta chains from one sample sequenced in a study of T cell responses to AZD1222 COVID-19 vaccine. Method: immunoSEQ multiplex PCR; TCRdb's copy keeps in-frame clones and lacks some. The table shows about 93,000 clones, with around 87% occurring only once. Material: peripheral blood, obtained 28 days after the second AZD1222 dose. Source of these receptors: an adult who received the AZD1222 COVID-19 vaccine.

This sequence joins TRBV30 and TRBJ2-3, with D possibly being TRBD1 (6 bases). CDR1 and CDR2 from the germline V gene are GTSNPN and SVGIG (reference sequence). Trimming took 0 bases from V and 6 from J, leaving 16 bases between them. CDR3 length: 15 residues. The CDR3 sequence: CAWSVRAGVGDTQYF. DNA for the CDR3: TGTGCCTGGAGTGTACGGGCAGGGGTAGGCGATACGCAGTATTTT.

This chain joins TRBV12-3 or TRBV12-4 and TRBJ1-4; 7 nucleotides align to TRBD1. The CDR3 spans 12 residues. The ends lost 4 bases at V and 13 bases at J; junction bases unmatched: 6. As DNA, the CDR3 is TGTGCCAGCAGTTCCGGGACAGTGGCACTGTTTTTT. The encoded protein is CASSSGTVALFF.

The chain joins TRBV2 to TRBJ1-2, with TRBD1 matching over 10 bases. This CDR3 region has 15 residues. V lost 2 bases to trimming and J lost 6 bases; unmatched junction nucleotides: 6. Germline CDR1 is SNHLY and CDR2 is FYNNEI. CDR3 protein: CASSERDRGINGYTF. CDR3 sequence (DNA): TGTGCCAGCAGTGAAAGGGACAGGGGTATTAATGGCTACACCTTC.

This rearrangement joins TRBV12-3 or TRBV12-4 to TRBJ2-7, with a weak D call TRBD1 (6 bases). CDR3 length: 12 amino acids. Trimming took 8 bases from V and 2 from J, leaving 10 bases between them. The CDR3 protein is CASLTGPYEQYF. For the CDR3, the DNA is TGTGCCAGCCTCACAGGGCCCTACGAGCAGTACTTC.

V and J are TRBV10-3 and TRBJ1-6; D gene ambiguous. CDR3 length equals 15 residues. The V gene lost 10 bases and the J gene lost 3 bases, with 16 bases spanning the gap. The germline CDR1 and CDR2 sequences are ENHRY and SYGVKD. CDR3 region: CATRPDGDYNSPLHF. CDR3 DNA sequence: TGTGCCACCCGACCCGACGGGGACTATAATTCACCCCTCCACTTT.

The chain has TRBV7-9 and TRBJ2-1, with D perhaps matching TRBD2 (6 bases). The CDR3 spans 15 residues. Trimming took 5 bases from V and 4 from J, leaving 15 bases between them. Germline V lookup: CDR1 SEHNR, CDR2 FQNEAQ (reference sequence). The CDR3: CASSGTGLAYNEQFF. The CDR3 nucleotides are TGTGCCAGCAGCGGCACGGGACTCGCATACAATGAGCAGTTCTTC. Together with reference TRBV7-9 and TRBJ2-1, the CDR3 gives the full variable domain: DTGVSQNPRHKITKRGQNVTFRCDPISEHNRLYWYRQTLGQGPEFLTYFQNEAQLEKSRLLSDRFSAERPKGSFSTLEIQRTEQGDSAMYLCASSGTGLAYNEQFFGPGTRLTVL.

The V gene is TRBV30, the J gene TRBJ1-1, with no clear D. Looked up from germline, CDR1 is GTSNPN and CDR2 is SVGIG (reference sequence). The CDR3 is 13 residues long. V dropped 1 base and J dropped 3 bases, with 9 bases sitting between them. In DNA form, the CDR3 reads TGTGCCTGGAGTGGCCCTAGGCACACTGAAGCTTTCTTT. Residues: CAWSGPRHTEAFF. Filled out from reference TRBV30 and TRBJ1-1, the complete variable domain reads SQTIHQWPATLVQPVGSPLSLECTVEGTSNPNLYWYRQAAGRGLQLLFYSVGIGQISSEVPQNLSASRPQDRQFILSSKKLLLSDSGFYLCAWSGPRHTEAFFGQGTRLTVV.

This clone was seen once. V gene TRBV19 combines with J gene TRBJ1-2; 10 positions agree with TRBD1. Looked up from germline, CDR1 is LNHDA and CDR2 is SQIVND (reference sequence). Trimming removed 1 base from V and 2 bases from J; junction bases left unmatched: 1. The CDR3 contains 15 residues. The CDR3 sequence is CASSIAGQGNYGYTF. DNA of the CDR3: TGTGCCAGTAGTATAGCGGGACAGGGGAACTATGGCTACACCTTC. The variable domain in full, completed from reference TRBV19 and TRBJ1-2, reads DGGITQSPKYLFRKEGQNVTLSCEQNLNHDAMYWYRQDPGQGLRLIYYSQIVNDFQKGDIAEGYSVSREKKESFPLTVTSAQKNPTAFYLCASSIAGQGNYGYTFGSGTRLTVV.

Here the CDR3 DNA reads TGTGCCAGCAGCTTAGTCGGGACAGGCACAGATACGCAGTATTTT. This codes for CASSLVGTGTDTQYF. This chain links TRBV7-9 with TRBJ2-3, with 7 bases lining up with TRBD1. From germline, CDR1 is SEHNR and CDR2 FQNEAQ (reference sequence). The trim removed 1 base at V and 1 base at J, leaving 2 bases unmatched. The CDR3 covers 15 residues.

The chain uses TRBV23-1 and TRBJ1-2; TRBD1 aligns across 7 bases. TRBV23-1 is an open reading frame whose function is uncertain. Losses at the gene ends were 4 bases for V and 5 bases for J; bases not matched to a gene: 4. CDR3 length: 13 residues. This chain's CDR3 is CASSRPTGYGYTF. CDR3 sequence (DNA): TGCGCCAGCAGTCGACCGACAGGGTATGGCTACACCTTC.